The T cell receptor beta chain under discussion was sequenced for a study of T cells in Graves' hyperthyroidism and ophthalmopathy. General study points: Ophthalmopathy was separated from stable hyperthyroidism by a 13 V-J model.

In germline, CDR1 is MNHNS, CDR2 SASEGT. There are 13 residues in the CDR3. The V gene lost 6 bases and the J gene lost 6 bases, with 11 bases spanning the gap. The source material, RNA transcripts, was used to amplify TCR beta CDR3 regions. During a first-round RT-PCR of the TCR CDR3, the HTBI primer set was used. MiXCR, run by TCRdb on the multiplex PCR reads, gives a single entry per CDR3 protein. Among about 640,000 distinct CDR3 sequences listed, more than 20% were seen once. With respect to this clonotype: Its antigen is unknown.

The gene calls are TRBV6-1 and TRBJ1-4, with D uncertain. This receptor was identified in a man in his thirties or forties with Graves' ophthalmopathy. The sequenced sample was blood. The CDR3 DNA sequence: TGTGCCAGCAGCCGGACCCTTTATGAAAAACTGTTTTTT. Its protein is CASSRTLYEKLFF.